The 28 T cell receptor beta chains in this list originate from one sample, sequenced in a study of PD-1 blockade in classical Hodgkin lymphoma. Libraries were prepared by immunoSEQ multiplex PCR; TCRdb keeps only in-frame clonotypes and omits some of them. Here the sample spans more than 50,000 clones, 70% to 80% being singletons. Exposure to brentuximab vedotin varied, and each patient had relapsed following autologous stem cell transplantation. Sequencing was performed on peripheral blood mononuclear cells (PBMCs), taken before the second cycle of nivolumab. Receptors were obtained from a human donor with classical Hodgkin lymphoma.

This clone was detected only once. This chain uses TRBV5-5 with TRBJ2-5; no firm D call. Trimming removed 4 bases from V and 2 bases from J, with 27 bases in between. Germline V gene data show CDR1 as SGHKS and CDR2 as YYEKEE (reference sequence). The CDR3 spans 19 residues. The CDR3, as DNA: TGTGCCAGCAGCCCCCTGGGTAGGAGTCATCAGGTTTCGCAAGAGACCCAGTACTTC. Translation: CASSPLGRSHQVSQETQYF.

The CDR3 region has the DNA TGTGCCAGCAGCCCGAGACTAGCGGAGAACACCGGGGAGCTGTTTTTT. Encoded protein: CASSPRLAENTGELFF. The V call is TRBV7-6, the J call TRBJ2-2; 9 bases fit TRBD2. The J segment lost 1 base and the V segment lost 5 bases, leaving 5 bases of the junction unmatched. The CDR3 spans 16 residues. Germline V gene sequence: CDR1 SGHVS, CDR2 FNYEAQ.

V and J are TRBV5-6 and TRBJ2-7; D remains ambiguous. V was clipped by 2 bases and J by 0 bases, with 12 bases between them. CDR1 and CDR2 from the germline V gene are SGHDT and YYEEEE. The CDR3 runs 15 residues. The CDR3 is CASSFDIRSSYEQYF. The CDR3 DNA sequence: TGTGCCAGCAGCTTTGATATTAGGAGCTCCTACGAGCAGTACTTC.

The J gene is TRBJ2-7, the V gene TRBV28, with D maybe TRBD2 (6 bases). The CDR3 runs 14 residues. Germline loops: CDR1 MDHEN, CDR2 SYDVKM. V lost 8 bases, J lost 2 bases, and 16 bases lay in between. The CDR3 here is CASSGTRGAYEQYF. The CDR3 coding sequence is TGTGCCAGCTCTGGGACTCGAGGGGCCTACGAGCAGTACTTC.

The CDR3 is CASSQSDYGYTF. The CDR3 region has the DNA TGTGCCAGCAGCCAATCGGACTATGGCTACACCTTC. This chain links TRBV14 with TRBJ1-2; D remains unclear. This CDR3 comprises 12 residues. Germline V lookup: CDR1 SGHDN, CDR2 FVKESK. Trimming cost V 2 bases and J 3 bases, with 4 bases left between them.

In nucleotides, the CDR3 is TGTGCCAGCAGCTTGGGACAGGGGCTCCTAACCTACGAGCAGTACTTC. Amino acids: CASSLGQGLLTYEQYF. The rearrangement links TRBV5-4 to TRBJ2-7, with 8 bases that match TRBD1. Per the germline V gene, CDR1 is SGHNT and CDR2 is YYREEE (reference sequence). CDR3 size: 16 residues. Trimming took 0 bases from V and 2 from J; bases not matched to a gene: 7.

The chain links TRBV7-9 to TRBJ1-5, with a weak D call TRBD1 (6 bases). The CDR3 runs 16 residues. Between the trimmed V and J ends, which lost 2 bases and 4 bases, there was a span of 15 bases. CDR1 is SEHNR, CDR2 FQNEAQ, per germline (reference sequence). CDR3 sequence (DNA): TGTGCCAGCAGCTTATCTTATGGGACACAGAATCAGCCCCAGCATTTT. It specifies CASSLSYGTQNQPQHF.

The V call is TRBV5-6, the J call TRBJ2-2; a possible D gene is TRBD2 (5 bases). The CDR3 runs 15 residues. Per germline, CDR1 SGHDT and CDR2 YYEEEE. V dropped 5 bases and J dropped 8 bases, with 19 bases sitting between them. The CDR3 loop reads CASSREGVVEGELFF. The DNA of the CDR3 is TGTGCCAGCAGTAGAGAGGGAGTGGTAGAAGGGGAGCTGTTTTTT.

This chain connects TRBV5-4 to TRBJ2-1, with D possibly TRBD1 on 6 matching bases. The CDR3 is made up of 14 amino acids. Germline V gene lookup returns CDR1 SGHNT and CDR2 YYREEE (reference sequence). The germline V and J ends were trimmed by 4 bases and 9 bases, with 17 bases remaining between them. CDR3 in DNA: TGTGCCAGCAGCCCCCTGACAGGATCTTTTGAGCAGTTCTTC. Translated: CASSPLTGSFEQFF.

V is TRBV30 and J is TRBJ1-2, with D maybe TRBD1 (5 bases). The CDR3 is made up of 14 amino acids. V was trimmed by 4 bases and J by 2 bases, leaving 14 bases between them. CDR1 and CDR2 (germline): GTSNPN, SVGIG (reference sequence). In nucleotides, the CDR3 is TGTGCCTGGAAGTTTGGACAATTGAACTATGGCTACACCTTC. Translating gives CAWKFGQLNYGYTF.

The chain has TRBV7-8 and TRBJ1-5, with a weak D call TRBD1 (6 bases). Germline CDR1 reads SGHVS; CDR2 reads FQNEAQ. This CDR3 has 14 amino acids. Deletions cut 1 base from V and 2 bases from J, with 6 bases between. The CDR3: CASSLDRGNQPQHF. DNA of the CDR3: TGTGCCAGCAGCTTAGACAGGGGCAATCAGCCCCAGCATTTT.

The gene calls are TRBV30 and TRBJ2-6; D remains ambiguous. V lost 2 bases, J lost 1 base, and 6 bases lay in between. The CDR3 extends over 14 amino acids. Per the germline V gene, CDR1 is GTSNPN and CDR2 is SVGIG (reference sequence). In DNA form, the CDR3 reads TGTGCCTGGAGTAGACTGTCTGGGGCCAACGTCCTGACTTTC. Its translation is CAWSRLSGANVLTF.

This clone is a singleton in its sample. The chain uses TRBV7-3 and TRBJ2-3; D may be TRBD2 (5 bases). Trimming pared 5 bases from V and 3 bases from J, leaving 15 bases between. Germline CDR1 SGHTA, CDR2 FQGTGA. CDR3 length: 15 residues. CDR3 region: CASSRGTSPTDTQYF. The CDR3 DNA follows: TGTGCCAGCAGCCGAGGAACTAGTCCTACAGATACGCAGTATTTT.

This rearrangement joins TRBV9 to TRBJ2-3; D unresolved. The CDR3 runs 14 residues. Germline V gene data show CDR1 as SGDLS and CDR2 as YYNGEE. V lost 4 bases and J lost 0, with 9 bases in between. CDR3 sequence: CASSLKGSTDTQYF. CDR3 in DNA: TGTGCCAGCAGCTTAAAAGGGAGCACAGATACGCAGTATTTT.

The CDR3 nucleotides are TGCGCCAGCAGCTTGGATACCGACAATGAGCAGTTCTTC. Encoded protein: CASSLDTDNEQFF. This chain connects TRBV5-1 to TRBJ2-1; unclear D gene. V was cut by 0 bases and J by 5 bases, with 6 bases left in between. CDR3 size: 13 residues. Germline CDR1 and CDR2: SGHRS and YFSETQ.

The V gene is TRBV19, the J gene TRBJ1-5; 9 bases are shared with TRBD1. Germline assignment: CDR1 LNHDA and CDR2 SQIVND (reference sequence). With 7 bases clipped from V and 7 bases from J, the junction kept 8 bases outside the gene matches. The CDR3 extends over 14 amino acids. CDR3 sequence: CASIGTGLKQPQHF. The CDR3 nucleotides read TGTGCCAGTATTGGGACAGGGTTGAAACAGCCCCAGCATTTT. The complete variable domain, with remaining parts taken from reference TRBV19 and TRBJ1-5, reads DGGITQSPKYLFRKEGQNVTLSCEQNLNHDAMYWYRQDPGQGLRLIYYSQIVNDFQKGDIAEGYSVSREKKESFPLTVTSAQKNPTAFYLCASIGTGLKQPQHFGDGTRLSIL.

The chain combines TRBV6-5 with TRBJ1-3, with D possibly being TRBD1 (6 bases). The germline CDR1 and CDR2 sequences are MNHEY and SVGAGI. The germline V and J ends were trimmed by 2 bases and 0 bases, with 11 bases remaining between them. This CDR3 is built from 16 residues. CDR3 in amino acids: CASSYRQASSGNTIYF. The CDR3 DNA is TGTGCCAGCAGTTACCGACAGGCCAGCTCTGGAAACACCATATATTTT.

This sequence joins TRBV9 and TRBJ1-3; D unresolved. This CDR3 contains 17 residues. Germline assignment: CDR1 SGDLS and CDR2 YYNGEE. V gave up 5 bases and J gave up 0 bases, with 18 bases separating them. The CDR3 spells CASSTMGGTSSGNTIYF. The CDR3 DNA follows: TGTGCCAGCAGTACTATGGGAGGCACCTCCTCTGGAAACACCATATATTTT.

The chain carries TRBV11-2 and TRBJ2-7; TRBD1 aligns across 9 bases. J gave up 2 bases and V 0 bases, and 8 bases lay outside the gene matches. Germline V gene lookup returns CDR1 SGHAT and CDR2 FQNNGV. The CDR3 extends over 17 amino acids. The CDR3 loop reads CASSLDPGQGFTYEQYF. The CDR3 DNA sequence: TGTGCCAGCAGCTTAGATCCCGGACAGGGGTTTACCTACGAGCAGTACTTC.

This clone was seen a single time. This sequence joins TRBV6-1 and TRBJ1-1; D ambiguous. This CDR3 region has 14 residues. The V and J ends lost 6 bases and 6 bases respectively, with 17 bases between them. The germline V gene encodes CDR1 MNHNS and CDR2 SASEGT. The CDR3 DNA reads as TGTGCCAGCAGCCTCCCGGGCAGTATATCTGAAGCTTTCTTT. It codes for CASSLPGSISEAFF.

The genes are TRBV27 and TRBJ2-5; 8 bases align to TRBD2. V dropped 3 bases and J dropped 4; count of bases not matched to a gene: 7. CDR1 and CDR2 from the germline V gene are MNHEY and SMNVEV (reference sequence). The CDR3 is 15 amino acids. DNA for the CDR3: TGTGCCAGCAGTTTCGGGGGGGCTTCGGGAGAGACCCAGTACTTC. This codes for CASSFGGASGETQYF.

This clone was detected once. The chain recombines TRBV5-1 with TRBJ1-1, with D tentatively TRBD1 (6 bases). The germline V gene encodes CDR1 SGHRS and CDR2 YFSETQ. The V gene lost 4 bases and the J gene lost 12 bases, with 16 bases spanning the gap. The CDR3 runs 12 residues. For the CDR3, the DNA is TGCGCCAGCAGCGCCCTACTGGACAGACCTTTCTTT. This encodes CASSALLDRPFF.

This clone was seen once. J is TRBJ1-5 and V is TRBV19, with 9 bases matching TRBD1. Germline V gene data show CDR1 as LNHDA and CDR2 as SQIVND (reference sequence). The CDR3 sequence is 15 residues long. Trimming at V came to 9 bases and at J to 3 bases, leaving 9 bases not matched to a gene. The CDR3 reads CASWPGTGLNQPQHF. The CDR3 DNA sequence: TGTGCCAGCTGGCCGGGGACAGGGCTCAATCAGCCCCAGCATTTT.

The V call is TRBV14, the J call TRBJ1-1; D unresolved. The CDR3 has 15 residues. Germline V gene data show CDR1 as SGHDN and CDR2 as FVKESK. V was clipped by 2 bases and J by 1 base, with 11 bases between them. CDR3 sequence reads: CASSQLGSRNTEAFF. The CDR3 DNA follows: TGTGCCAGCAGCCAATTGGGGTCCCGGAACACTGAAGCTTTCTTT. The full variable domain, rest sourced from reference TRBV14 and TRBJ1-1, is EAGVTQFPSHSVIEKGQTVTLRCDPISGHDNLYWYRRVMGKEIKFLLHFVKESKQDESGMPNNRFLAERTGGTYSTLKVQPAELEDSGVYFCASSQLGSRNTEAFFGQGTRLTVV.

The chain combines TRBV18 with TRBJ1-4; TRBD1 matches 7 bases. Germline trimming cut 2 bases from V and 3 bases from J; bases unmatched to any gene: 3. The CDR3 is made up of 15 amino acids. Germline V CDR1 and CDR2: KGHSH, LQKENI. The CDR3 DNA follows: TGTGCCAGCTCACCAAGGGACAGTGCTAATGAAAAACTGTTTTTT. Translating it yields CASSPRDSANEKLFF.

The J gene is TRBJ2-7, the V gene TRBV21-1; no check of the table's D call, TRBD1, against the DNA was made. TRBV21-1 is classified as a pseudogene. The CDR3 consists of 13 residues. The CDR3: CASSRTFSYEQYF. The CDR3 DNA reads as TGTGCCAGCTCTAGGACATTTTCCTACGAGCAGTACTTC.

The genes are TRBV19 and TRBJ1-2; the D is unclear. Germline V gene data show CDR1 as LNHDA and CDR2 as SQIVND (reference sequence). This CDR3 contains 15 residues. The ends were cut back, 5 bases at V and 0 bases at J, with 13 bases in the middle. For the CDR3, the DNA is TGTGCCAGTAGTGGCACTGGGCCTCCTAACTATGGCTACACCTTC. It encodes CASSGTGPPNYGYTF.

This chain joins TRBV19 and TRBJ2-1; 10 bases match TRBD1. The junction had 5 bases not matched to a gene; V was cut back by 5 bases and J by 10 bases. Germline V gene data show CDR1 as LNHDA and CDR2 as SQIVND (reference sequence). The CDR3 is 13 residues long. CDR3 in amino acids: CASSGQGVGEQFF. The DNA for the CDR3 is TGTGCCAGTAGTGGACAGGGGGTTGGAGAGCAGTTCTTC.